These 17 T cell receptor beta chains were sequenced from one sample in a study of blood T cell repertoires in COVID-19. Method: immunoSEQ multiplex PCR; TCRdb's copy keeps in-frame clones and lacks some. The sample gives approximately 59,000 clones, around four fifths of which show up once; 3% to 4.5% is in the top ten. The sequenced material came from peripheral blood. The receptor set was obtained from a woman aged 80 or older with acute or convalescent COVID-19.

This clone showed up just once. This CDR3 is CASSGDRGAYEQYF. Here the CDR3 DNA reads TGCGCCAGCAGCGGGGACAGGGGGGCCTACGAGCAGTACTTC. The chain has TRBV5-1 and TRBJ2-7, with 11 bases matching TRBD1. There are 14 residues in the CDR3. With 4 bases clipped from V and 2 bases from J, the junction kept 2 bases outside the gene matches. Per the germline V gene, CDR1 is SGHRS and CDR2 is YFSETQ.

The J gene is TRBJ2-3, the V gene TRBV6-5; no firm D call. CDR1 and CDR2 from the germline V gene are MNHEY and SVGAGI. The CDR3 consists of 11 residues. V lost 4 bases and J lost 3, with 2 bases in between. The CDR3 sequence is CASSLTDTQYF. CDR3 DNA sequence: TGTGCCAGCAGTTTAACAGATACGCAGTATTTT.

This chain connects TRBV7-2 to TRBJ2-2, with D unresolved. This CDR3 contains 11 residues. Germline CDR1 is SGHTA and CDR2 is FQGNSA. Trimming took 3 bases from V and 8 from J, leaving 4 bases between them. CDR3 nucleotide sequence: TGTGCCAGCAGCTTCAGGGGGGAGCTGTTTTTT. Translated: CASSFRGELFF.

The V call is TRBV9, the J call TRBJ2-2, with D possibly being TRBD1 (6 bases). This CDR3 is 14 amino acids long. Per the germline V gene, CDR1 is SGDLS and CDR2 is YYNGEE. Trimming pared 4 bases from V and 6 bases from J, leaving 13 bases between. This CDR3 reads CASSPRTVPGELFF. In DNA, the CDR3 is TGTGCCAGCAGCCCCCGGACAGTCCCCGGGGAGCTGTTTTTT. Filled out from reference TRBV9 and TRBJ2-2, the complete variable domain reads DSGVTQTPKHLITATGQRVTLRCSPRSGDLSVYWYQQSLDQGLQFLIQYYNGEERAKGNILERFSAQQFPDLHSELNLSSLELGDSALYFCASSPRTVPGELFFGEGSRLTVL.

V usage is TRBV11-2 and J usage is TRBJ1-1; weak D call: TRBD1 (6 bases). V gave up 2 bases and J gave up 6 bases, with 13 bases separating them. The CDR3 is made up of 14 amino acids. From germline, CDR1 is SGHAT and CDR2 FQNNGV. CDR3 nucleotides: TGTGCCAGCAGCTTAATATTGGGGGGGCCTGAAGCTTTCTTT. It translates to CASSLILGGPEAFF.

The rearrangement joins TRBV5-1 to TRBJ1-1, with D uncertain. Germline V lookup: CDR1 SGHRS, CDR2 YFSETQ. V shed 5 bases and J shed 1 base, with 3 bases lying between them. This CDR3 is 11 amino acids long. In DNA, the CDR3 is TGCGCCAGCAGTAAGAACACTGAAGCTTTCTTT. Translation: CASSKNTEAFF.

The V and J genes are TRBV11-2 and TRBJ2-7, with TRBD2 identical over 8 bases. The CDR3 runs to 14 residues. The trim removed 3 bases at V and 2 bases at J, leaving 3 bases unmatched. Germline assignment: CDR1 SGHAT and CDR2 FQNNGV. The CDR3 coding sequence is TGTGCCAGCAGCTTGGGACTAGTTGCCTACGAGCAGTACTTC. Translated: CASSLGLVAYEQYF.

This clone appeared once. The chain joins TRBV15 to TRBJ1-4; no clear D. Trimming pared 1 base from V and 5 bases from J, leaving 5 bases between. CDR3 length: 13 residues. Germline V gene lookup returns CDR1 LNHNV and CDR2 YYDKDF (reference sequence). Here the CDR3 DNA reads TGTGCCACCAGCAGAGGAGAAAATGAAAAACTGTTTTTT. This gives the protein CATSRGENEKLFF.

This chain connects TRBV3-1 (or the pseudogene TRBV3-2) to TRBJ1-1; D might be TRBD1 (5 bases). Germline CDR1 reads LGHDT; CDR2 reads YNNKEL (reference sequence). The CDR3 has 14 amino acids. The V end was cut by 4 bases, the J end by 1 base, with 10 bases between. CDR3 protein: CASSRITGNTEAFF. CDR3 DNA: TGTGCCAGCAGCCGCATTACAGGGAACACTGAAGCTTTCTTT.

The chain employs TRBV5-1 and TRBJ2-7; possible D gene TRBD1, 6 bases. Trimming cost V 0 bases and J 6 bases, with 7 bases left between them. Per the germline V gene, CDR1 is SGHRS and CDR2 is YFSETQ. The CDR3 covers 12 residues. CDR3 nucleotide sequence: TGCGCCAGCAGCTTGGAGGGGGTCGAGCAGTACTTC. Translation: CASSLEGVEQYF. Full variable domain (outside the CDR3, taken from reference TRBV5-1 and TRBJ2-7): KAGVTQTPRYLIKTRGQQVTLSCSPISGHRSVSWYQQTPGQGLQFLFEYFSETQRNKGNFPGRFSGRQFSNSRSEMNVSTLELGDSALYLCASSLEGVEQYFGPGTRLTVT.

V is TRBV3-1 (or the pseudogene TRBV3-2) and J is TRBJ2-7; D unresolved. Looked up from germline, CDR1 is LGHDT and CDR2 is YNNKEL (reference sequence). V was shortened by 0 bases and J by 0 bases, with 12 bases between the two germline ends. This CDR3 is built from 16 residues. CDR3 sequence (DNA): TGTGCCAGCAGCCAAGATCTTAGAAGGAGCTCCTACGAGCAGTACTTC. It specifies CASSQDLRRSSYEQYF.

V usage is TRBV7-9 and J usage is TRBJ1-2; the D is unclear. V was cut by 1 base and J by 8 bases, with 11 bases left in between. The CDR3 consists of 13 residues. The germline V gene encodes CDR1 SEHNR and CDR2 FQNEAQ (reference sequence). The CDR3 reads CASSLGRVGGYTF. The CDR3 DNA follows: TGTGCCAGCAGCTTAGGGAGGGTCGGGGGCTACACCTTC.

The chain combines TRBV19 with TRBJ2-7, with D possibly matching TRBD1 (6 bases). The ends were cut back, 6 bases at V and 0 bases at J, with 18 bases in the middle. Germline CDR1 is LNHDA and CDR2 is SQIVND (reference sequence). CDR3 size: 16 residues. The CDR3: CASSRKPQGPSYEQYF. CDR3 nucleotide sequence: TGTGCCAGTAGCCGCAAACCACAGGGCCCCTCCTACGAGCAGTACTTC. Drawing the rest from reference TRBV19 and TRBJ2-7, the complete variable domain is DGGITQSPKYLFRKEGQNVTLSCEQNLNHDAMYWYRQDPGQGLRLIYYSQIVNDFQKGDIAEGYSVSREKKESFPLTVTSAQKNPTAFYLCASSRKPQGPSYEQYFGPGTRLTVT.

The CDR3 protein is CASSWGGSSEQFF. The CDR3 DNA sequence: TGCGCCAGCAGCTGGGGGGGCAGTAGTGAGCAGTTCTTC. The chain recombines TRBV5-1 with TRBJ2-1, with D tentatively TRBD2 (7 bases). V lost 3 bases to trimming and J lost 9 bases, with 13 bases between them. The CDR3 has 13 amino acids. The V gene's germline CDR1 is SGHRS and CDR2 YFSETQ.

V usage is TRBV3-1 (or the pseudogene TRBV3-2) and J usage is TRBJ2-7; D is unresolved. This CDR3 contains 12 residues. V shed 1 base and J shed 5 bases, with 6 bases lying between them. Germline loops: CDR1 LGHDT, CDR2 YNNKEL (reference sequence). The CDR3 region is CASSQGGNEQYF. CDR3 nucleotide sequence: TGTGCCAGCAGCCAAGGAGGTAACGAGCAGTACTTC.

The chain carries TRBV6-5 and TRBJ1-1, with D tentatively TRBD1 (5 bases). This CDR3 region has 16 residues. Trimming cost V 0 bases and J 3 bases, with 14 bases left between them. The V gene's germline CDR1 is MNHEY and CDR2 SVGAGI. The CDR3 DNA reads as TGTGCCAGCAGTTACTCGGGGGGTTTGGGGGACACTGAAGCTTTCTTT. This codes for CASSYSGGLGDTEAFF.

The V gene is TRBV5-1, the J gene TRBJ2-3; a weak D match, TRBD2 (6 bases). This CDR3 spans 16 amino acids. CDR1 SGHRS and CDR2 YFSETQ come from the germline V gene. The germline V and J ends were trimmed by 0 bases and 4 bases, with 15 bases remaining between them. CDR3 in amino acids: CASSLDGAGSADTQYF. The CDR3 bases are TGCGCCAGCAGCTTGGATGGTGCGGGGTCCGCAGATACGCAGTATTTT.